The 3 T cell receptor beta chains reported below all come from one sample, sequenced in a study of T cells in Graves' hyperthyroidism and ophthalmopathy. What was amplified from RNA transcripts were TCR beta CDR3 regions. The HTBI primer set was used in a first-round RT-PCR of the TCR CDR3. TCRdb reprocessed the multiplex PCR reads via MiXCR and lists one record per CDR3 protein. The sample has under 400,000 distinct CDR3 sequences, roughly 21% seen once. What was sequenced was blood. These receptors were collected from a woman between 45 and 60 years old with Graves' hyperthyroidism.

This chain links TRBV6-5 with TRBJ1-1; D remains ambiguous. CDR1 is MNHEY and CDR2 is SVGAGI in the germline V gene. Trimming took 2 bases from V and 1 from J, leaving 8 bases between them. The CDR3 has 14 residues. The CDR3, as DNA: TGTGCCAGCAGTTACAGGGAGAGGAACACTGAAGCTTTCTTT. Translating it yields CASSYRERNTEAFF.

This clonotype was detected ten times or more. V gene TRBV28 combines with J gene TRBJ1-1, with D perhaps matching TRBD1 (5 bases). The CDR3 sequence is 13 residues long. V was clipped by 8 bases and J by 3 bases, with 13 bases between them. Germline loops: CDR1 MDHEN, CDR2 SYDVKM. The chain's CDR3 is CASFTQGYTEAFF. As DNA, the CDR3 is TGTGCCAGCTTTACCCAGGGATACACTGAAGCTTTCTTT. The full variable domain, in which reference TRBV28 and TRBJ1-1 provide the parts outside the CDR3, is DVKVTQSSRYLVKRTGEKVFLECVQDMDHENMFWYRQDPGLGLRLIYFSYDVKMKEKGDIPEGYSVSREKKERFSLILESASTNQTSMYLCASFTQGYTEAFFGQGTRLTVV.

This clonotype was picked up a small number of times. The genes are TRBV5-1 and TRBJ2-1, with 14 bases identical to TRBD2. Germline CDR1 SGHRS, CDR2 YFSETQ. The CDR3 has 17 residues. The trim removed 3 bases at V and 4 bases at J, leaving 6 bases unmatched. The CDR3 reads CASSSGLAGAAYNEQFF. Here the CDR3 DNA reads TGCGCCAGCAGCTCGGGACTAGCGGGAGCAGCATACAATGAGCAGTTCTTC.